Presented here are 24 T cell receptor beta chains from one specimen sequenced in a study of post-analysis software for immune sequencing data. Overall study results and limits: About 5 TRBV segments (TRBV5-6, TRBV5-1 and TRBV20-1 among them) occurred more frequently in patients than in controls.

These receptors' antigens are unknown. Prepared TCR beta cDNA libraries contained unique molecular identifiers. TCRdb used MiXCR to reprocess the PCR reads, holding one entry per CDR3 protein. The repertoire holds around 770,000 distinct CDR3 sequences, with about half as singletons. Sequenced sample: blood. Receptors originate from a girl between 10 and 17 years old with multiple sclerosis.

This chain uses TRBV6-1 with TRBJ1-1; 7 nucleotides agree with TRBD1. The V and J ends lost 6 bases and 1 base, in that order; junction bases with no gene match: 11. CDR3 length: 16 residues. Germline V lookup: CDR1 MNHNS, CDR2 SASEGT. The CDR3 DNA reads as TGTGCCAGCAGGGGAGGGGGCGAACCTAAGAACACTGAAGCTTTCTTT. Translation: CASRGGGEPKNTEAFF.

The CDR3 region is CATLRDRGPSPQETQYF. The CDR3 nucleotides read TGTGCCACACTCCGGGACAGGGGACCTTCCCCCCAAGAGACCCAGTACTTC. This rearrangement joins TRBV15 to TRBJ2-5; 10 bases map to TRBD1. In germline, CDR1 is LNHNV, CDR2 YYDKDF (reference sequence). The CDR3 loop spans 17 amino acids. The ends lost 9 bases at V and 1 base at J; junction bases unmatched: 14. The complete variable domain, with remaining parts taken from reference TRBV15 and TRBJ2-5, reads DAMVIQNPRYQVTQFGKPVTLSCSQTLNHNVMYWYQQKSSQAPKLLFHYYDKDFNNEADTPDNFQSRRPNTSFCFLDIRSPGLGDTAMYLCATLRDRGPSPQETQYFGPGTRLLVL.

The chain recombines TRBV12-3 or TRBV12-4 with TRBJ2-3, with D possibly called TRBD1 or TRBD2 (5 bases each). V was clipped by 3 bases and J by 3 bases, with 16 bases between them. This CDR3 contains 16 residues. CDR3 sequence: CASSFGDLALTDTQYF. The CDR3 region has the DNA TGTGCCAGCAGTTTTGGGGACCTAGCTTTGACAGATACGCAGTATTTT.

This chain connects TRBV6-1 to TRBJ2-1; D possibly corresponds to TRBD1 (6 bases). Trimming stripped 0 bases from V and 7 bases from J, with 13 bases between. The CDR3 has 15 residues. Per germline, CDR1 MNHNS and CDR2 SASEGT. The CDR3 here is CASSEAQGPRNEQFF. CDR3 coding DNA: TGTGCCAGCAGTGAAGCGCAGGGGCCGCGTAATGAGCAGTTCTTC.

In its sample, this clonotype was seen a few times. CDR3 region: CASSEFLTGEAQETQYF. As DNA, the CDR3 is TGTGCCAGCAGTGAATTCTTGACAGGGGAGGCCCAAGAGACCCAGTACTTC. This chain connects TRBV25-1 to TRBJ2-5, with 8 nucleotides matching TRBD1. Germline CDR1 reads MGHDK; CDR2 reads SYGVNS. The V and J ends lost 1 base and 1 base, in that order; junction bases with no gene match: 8. This CDR3 contains 17 residues.

This rearrangement joins TRBV10-3 to TRBJ2-3; TRBD2 matches at 10 bases. Germline V gives CDR1 ENHRY, CDR2 SYGVKD. With V trimmed by 3 bases and J by 6 bases, 6 bases remained unmatched. This CDR3 has 15 residues. The CDR3 protein is CAISEAGGLSDTQYF. CDR3 nucleotide sequence: TGTGCCATCAGTGAAGCGGGAGGGCTTTCGGATACGCAGTATTTT.

This clonotype was detected once. V is TRBV10-3 and J is TRBJ2-4, with D possibly being TRBD2 (6 bases). The CDR3 loop spans 16 amino acids. Germline CDR1 reads ENHRY; CDR2 reads SYGVKD. Trimming removed 6 bases at V and 0 bases at J, with 15 bases between. As DNA, the CDR3 is TGTGCCATCAGCGACGGGAGTCAGCTAGCCAAAAACATTCAGTACTTC. Translating it yields CAISDGSQLAKNIQYF.

The J gene is TRBJ1-5, the V gene TRBV4-1; 9 positions match TRBD1. Trimming cost V 8 bases and J 3 bases; bases outside gene matches: 8. Germline CDR1 reads MGHRA; CDR2 reads YSYEKL. This CDR3 contains 15 residues. The CDR3: CASGRGDRANQPQHF. CDR3 coding DNA: TGCGCCAGCGGGCGTGGGGACAGGGCCAATCAGCCCCAGCATTTT.

This chain uses TRBV18 with TRBJ2-7; 8 bases fit TRBD1. V lost 3 bases and J lost 0; bases outside the gene matches: 4. CDR3 length: 15 amino acids. Germline values: CDR1 KGHSH, CDR2 LQKENI. As DNA, the CDR3 is TGTGCCAGCTCACCGTTGGGGACAGGCTCCTACGAGCAGTACTTC. Translated, it gives CASSPLGTGSYEQYF.

The gene calls are TRBV12-3 or TRBV12-4 and TRBJ1-2; possibly TRBD1 for D (6 bases). The CDR3 extends over 13 amino acids. The V and J ends lost 8 bases and 7 bases respectively, with 17 bases between them. The CDR3, as DNA: TGTGCCAGCTCTAAGGGGGAAGGTGGTGGCTACACCTTC. Translating gives CASSKGEGGGYTF.

The genes are TRBV7-8 and TRBJ2-1; D may be TRBD2 (6 bases). The CDR3 runs 15 residues. The germline V gene encodes CDR1 SGHVS and CDR2 FQNEAQ. With 0 bases removed from V and 13 bases from J, the gap between germline ends came to 19 bases. CDR3 sequence (DNA): TGTGCCAGCAGCTTAGCGCCGGGACTCCCGAGTTCCCAGTTCTTC. Its protein is CASSLAPGLPSSQFF.

Note on this clonotype: One junction end disagrees with the germline gene, perhaps due to a read error. The chain joins TRBV7-7 to TRBJ2-5, with 7 bases fitting TRBD2. This CDR3 has 14 residues. The germline V gene has CDR1 SSHAT and CDR2 FNYEAQ (reference sequence). The CDR3 reads CASSLAGDAETQYF. CDR3 in DNA: TGTGCTAGCAGCTTGGCGGGAGATGCGGAGACCCAGTACTTC.

This clonotype was counted a few times. The chain recombines TRBV12-3 or TRBV12-4 with TRBJ2-7, with no clear D. Trimming took off 4 bases at V and 1 base at J, with 11 bases between the two ends. CDR3 size: 14 residues. The CDR3 spells CASSSPGKSYEQYF. The CDR3 DNA follows: TGTGCCAGCAGTTCCCCGGGCAAATCCTACGAGCAGTACTTC.

This clonotype came up once. The rearrangement joins TRBV12-3 or TRBV12-4 to TRBJ1-2, with 8 nucleotides matching TRBD1. The CDR3 has 14 amino acids. The J segment lost 5 bases and the V segment lost 4 bases, leaving 6 bases of the junction unmatched. The CDR3: CASSSLQGAYGYTF. The CDR3, as DNA: TGTGCCAGCAGTTCTCTTCAGGGGGCTTATGGCTACACCTTC.

This clonotype turned up a few times. A read error may account for a junction end that differs from germline. The CDR3 region has the DNA TGTGCTAGCAGCTTAGGGAATGGGCAGATGTACGAGCAGTACTTC. It yields the protein CASSLGNGQMYEQYF. The chain recombines TRBV7-7 with TRBJ2-5; D unresolved. The J call may be mistaken, given a closer DNA end match to TRBJ2-7. The CDR3 sequence is 15 residues long. Germline V gene lookup returns CDR1 SSHAT and CDR2 FNYEAQ (reference sequence).

The chain employs TRBV5-6 and TRBJ2-7; 11 positions agree with TRBD2. Germline V gene data show CDR1 as SGHDT and CDR2 as YYEEEE. The CDR3 length is 16 residues. V dropped 1 base and J dropped 5; count of bases not matched to a gene: 8. The CDR3 DNA reads as TGTGCCAGCAGCTTGTCAACCCTAGCGGGAGGCGACGAGCAGTACTTC. It translates to CASSLSTLAGGDEQYF.

The J gene is TRBJ2-3, the V gene TRBV11-3, with 11 positions matching TRBD1. CDR1 and CDR2 (germline): SGHNT, YENEEA. V lost 4 bases and J lost 3; bases outside the gene matches: 6. The length of the CDR3 is 16 residues. The CDR3: CASSSSGQGVTDTQYF. The CDR3 DNA reads as TGTGCCAGCAGCTCCTCGGGACAGGGGGTAACAGATACGCAGTATTTT.

The chain is built from TRBV7-4 and TRBJ1-5; D unresolved. The germline V and J ends were trimmed by 5 bases and 5 bases, with 7 bases remaining between them. This CDR3 has 12 residues. Germline V gene lookup returns CDR1 SGHVT and CDR2 SQSDAQ. For the CDR3, the DNA is TGTGCCAGCAGCACCCGTTATCAGCCCCAGCATTTT. This codes for CASSTRYQPQHF.

This chain links TRBV7-3 with TRBJ2-5, with a weak D call TRBD2 (6 bases). This CDR3 region has 18 residues. Germline V CDR1 and CDR2: SGHTA, FQGTGA. V was pared by 3 bases and J by 1 base, with 21 bases between. The CDR3 reads CASSLPLAAAGLQETQYF. DNA of the CDR3: TGTGCCAGCAGCTTGCCTCTGGCGGCAGCGGGTCTCCAAGAGACCCAGTACTTC.

This sequence joins TRBV28 and TRBJ1-2, with D perhaps matching TRBD1 (6 bases). V was cut by 7 bases and J by 1 base, with 25 bases left in between. This CDR3 has 18 residues. Germline V gene lookup returns CDR1 MDHEN and CDR2 SYDVKM. The CDR3 DNA reads as TGTGCCAGCACCCTCAGGCCAGGGGCCGCCGTGGTTAACTATGGCTACACCTTC. Translated, it gives CASTLRPGAAVVNYGYTF.

There are a few counts of this clonotype. The chain carries TRBV20-1 and TRBJ2-5; 14 bases match TRBD2. V dropped 6 bases and J dropped 6; count of bases not matched to a gene: 24. Germline values: CDR1 DFQATT, CDR2 SNEGSKA (reference sequence). The CDR3 is made up of 20 amino acids. CDR3 residues: CSASGGTGTSGSPGIKTQYF. As DNA, the CDR3 is TGCAGTGCAAGCGGGGGGACCGGGACTAGCGGGAGTCCGGGCATAAAGACCCAGTACTTC.

The chain uses TRBV24-1 and TRBJ2-4, with D unclear. The J call may not be correct, given that the DNA end is closer to TRBJ2-5. CDR1 and CDR2 from the germline V gene are KGHDR and SFDVKD. The CDR3 runs 12 residues. The CDR3 loop is CATSDSEETQYF. CDR3 sequence (DNA): TGTGCCACCAGTGATTCAGAAGAGACCCAGTACTTC.

In this sample, this clonotype turned up a few times. The chain employs TRBV6-1 and TRBJ2-3, with 9 bases fitting TRBD2. Looked up from germline, CDR1 is MNHNS and CDR2 is SASEGT. Trimming took 6 bases from V and 6 from J; bases not matched to a gene: 10. The CDR3 sequence is 15 residues long. This CDR3 reads CASRQPSGMQDTQYF. The CDR3, as DNA: TGTGCCAGCAGACAGCCTAGCGGGATGCAGGATACGCAGTATTTT.

The chain recombines TRBV13 with TRBJ2-7; 14 nucleotides match TRBD2. Germline loops: CDR1 PRHDT, CDR2 FYEKMQ (reference sequence). This CDR3 is 18 amino acids long. J lost 3 bases, V lost 5 bases, and 12 bases had no gene match. CDR3 coding DNA: TGTGCCAGCAGCGCGCGACTAGCGGGAGGGCCCTTGGACTACGAGCAGTACTTC. Protein sequence: CASSARLAGGPLDYEQYF.